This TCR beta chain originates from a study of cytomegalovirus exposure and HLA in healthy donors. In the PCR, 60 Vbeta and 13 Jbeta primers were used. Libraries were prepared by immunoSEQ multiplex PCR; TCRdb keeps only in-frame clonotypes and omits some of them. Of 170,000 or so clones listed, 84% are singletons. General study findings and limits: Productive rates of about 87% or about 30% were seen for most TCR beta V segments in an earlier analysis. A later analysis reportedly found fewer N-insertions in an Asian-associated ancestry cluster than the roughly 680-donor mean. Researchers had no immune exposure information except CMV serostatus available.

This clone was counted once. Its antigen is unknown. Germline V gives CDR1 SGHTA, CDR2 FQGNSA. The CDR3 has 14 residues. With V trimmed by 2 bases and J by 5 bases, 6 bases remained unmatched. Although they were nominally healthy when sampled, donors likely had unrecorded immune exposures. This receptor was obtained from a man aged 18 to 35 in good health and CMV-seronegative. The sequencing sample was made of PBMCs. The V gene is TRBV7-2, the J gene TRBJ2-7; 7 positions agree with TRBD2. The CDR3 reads CASSLRGAGDEQYF. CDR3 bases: TGTGCCAGCAGCTTAAGGGGCGCGGGGGACGAGCAGTACTTC.